Each of the 28 T cell receptor beta chains below was sequenced from the same sample in a study of identical twins. TCRdb re-analysed the 5' RACE reads in MiXCR, keeping a single row per CDR3 protein. The table lists some 600,000 distinct CDR3 sequences, just over 7% of them singletons, with 1.6% in the top ten. The sample also formed part of further work on yellow fever vaccine responses in identical twins.

Sequenced sample: PBMCs. These receptors were collected from a woman under 30 in good health.

This clonotype has ten or more counts. The chain links TRBV5-6 to TRBJ1-3, with D hard to call. This CDR3 has 14 residues. CDR1 is SGHDT, CDR2 YYEEEE, per germline. Trimming pared 2 bases from V and 4 bases from J, leaving 10 bases between. CDR3 in DNA: TGTGCCAGCAGCTTACACCCTGACGGAAACACCATATATTTT. Amino acids: CASSLHPDGNTIYF.

This clonotype was seen many times. The rearrangement links TRBV6-1 to TRBJ2-1; 13 bases are a match to TRBD2. J lost 1 base, V lost 6 bases, and 12 bases had no gene match. Germline V gene data show CDR1 as MNHNS and CDR2 as SASEGT. The CDR3 extends over 19 amino acids. This chain's CDR3 is CASSKTSGRAFTSYNEQFF. In nucleotides, the CDR3 is TGTGCCAGCAGCAAAACTAGCGGGAGGGCCTTTACGTCCTACAATGAGCAGTTCTTC.

This clonotype was observed a few times. The rearrangement joins TRBV24-1 to TRBJ2-1; 7 bases map to TRBD1. This CDR3 region has 13 residues. CDR1 is KGHDR, CDR2 SFDVKD, per germline. V dropped 7 bases and J dropped 8; count of bases not matched to a gene: 7. CDR3 in amino acids: CATRVTGADEQFF. The CDR3 DNA reads as TGTGCCACCAGAGTTACAGGGGCGGATGAGCAGTTCTTC.

The chain joins TRBV2 to TRBJ2-7; D not resolved. The germline gives CDR1 SNHLY, CDR2 FYNNEI. V was clipped by 1 base and J by 3 bases, with 7 bases between them. CDR3 length: 13 amino acids. CDR3 protein: CASSEVKFYEQYF. Written as DNA, the CDR3 is TGTGCCAGCAGTGAAGTAAAATTCTACGAGCAGTACTTC.

The chain combines TRBV5-6 with TRBJ2-7; tentative D call: TRBD2 (6 bases). Germline V gene sequence: CDR1 SGHDT, CDR2 YYEEEE. Trimming removed 2 bases at V and 1 base at J, with 10 bases between. The CDR3 runs to 14 residues. CDR3 coding DNA: TGTGCCAGCAGCTTACCCGGGAGATCCTACGAGCAGTACTTC. Residues: CASSLPGRSYEQYF.

This chain uses TRBV7-8 with TRBJ2-4; D may be TRBD2 (6 bases). The V gene's germline CDR1 is SGHVS and CDR2 FQNEAQ. V lost 2 bases and J lost 0, with 20 bases in between. CDR3 length: 19 residues. CDR3 amino acids: CASSLSLAGTEIAKNIQYF. The CDR3 coding sequence is TGTGCCAGCAGCTTAAGCCTCGCGGGGACTGAGATAGCCAAAAACATTCAGTACTTC.

The J gene is TRBJ2-7, the V gene TRBV7-2; no clear D. Germline lookup yields CDR1 SGHTA and CDR2 FQGNSA. The CDR3 loop spans 12 amino acids. The V end was cut by 5 bases, the J end by 7 bases, with 12 bases between. The CDR3 bases are TGTGCCAGCAGCCCTCCCCCCAGGGAGCAGTACTTC. Translating gives CASSPPPREQYF.

J is TRBJ2-7 and V is TRBV5-6; D uncertain. From germline, CDR1 is SGHDT and CDR2 YYEEEE. With 2 bases removed from V and 11 bases from J, the gap between germline ends came to 11 bases. The CDR3 extends over 11 amino acids. The CDR3: CASSLGTEKYF. The CDR3 coding sequence is TGTGCCAGCAGCTTAGGAACTGAAAAGTACTTC.

The chain joins TRBV10-1 to TRBJ2-1; 12 bases match TRBD2. Trimming cost V 5 bases and J 2 bases; bases outside gene matches: 10. The CDR3 sequence is 18 residues long. Per germline, CDR1 WNHNN and CDR2 SYGVQD (reference sequence). CDR3 protein: CASSSRTSGDDPYNEQFF. The CDR3 nucleotides read TGCGCCAGCAGTTCCAGGACTAGCGGGGATGACCCCTACAATGAGCAGTTCTTC.

The chain uses TRBV12-3 or TRBV12-4 and TRBJ2-5, with D perhaps matching TRBD2 (6 bases). CDR3 length: 13 amino acids. V dropped 4 bases and J dropped 5 bases, with 11 bases sitting between them. The CDR3, as DNA: TGTGCCAGCAGTTCGACTAGTCGGGAGACCCAGTACTTC. Translating gives CASSSTSRETQYF.

The chain couples TRBV6-6 to TRBJ2-7; 9 bases are shared with TRBD1. The CDR3 has 13 amino acids. The V segment lost 6 bases and the J segment 7 bases; nucleotides outside the gene matches: 7. Looked up from germline, CDR1 is MNHNY and CDR2 is SVGAGI (reference sequence). As DNA, the CDR3 is TGTGCCAGCAGGTCACAGGGGGCAGGGGAGCAGTACTTC. It specifies CASRSQGAGEQYF.

This clonotype was seen ten or more times. The chain has TRBV5-6 and TRBJ2-1; the match to TRBD2 covers 15 bases. Germline V gene data show CDR1 as SGHDT and CDR2 as YYEEEE. Unmatched junction bases numbered 8, after V lost 1 base and J lost 0 bases. The CDR3 contains 20 residues. CDR3 sequence (DNA): TGTGCCAGCAGCTTGTGGGGGACTAGCGGGAGGAAATTCTCCTACAATGAGCAGTTCTTC. This sequence encodes CASSLWGTSGRKFSYNEQFF. Using reference TRBV5-6 and TRBJ2-1 for the parts outside the CDR3, the full variable domain is DAGVTQSPTHLIKTRGQQVTLRCSPKSGHDTVSWYQQALGQGPQFIFQYYEEEERQRGNFPDRFSGHQFPNYSSELNVNALLLGDSALYLCASSLWGTSGRKFSYNEQFFGPGTRLTVL.

This clonotype was seen many times. The gene calls are TRBV5-1 and TRBJ1-5; the D gene is possibly TRBD1 (5 bases). The CDR3 loop spans 15 amino acids. V was shortened by 1 base and J by 2 bases, with 10 bases between the two germline ends. Germline assignment: CDR1 SGHRS and CDR2 YFSETQ. The CDR3 reads CASSLSGGGNQPQHF. For the CDR3, the DNA is TGCGCCAGCAGCTTGAGTGGGGGAGGCAATCAGCCCCAGCATTTT.

This chain joins TRBV20-1 and TRBJ2-1, with 9 nucleotides matching TRBD2. This CDR3 is 18 amino acids long. The germline V gene has CDR1 DFQATT and CDR2 SNEGSKA (reference sequence). The V gene end was trimmed by 3 bases and the J gene end by 3 bases; junction bases not matched to a gene: 15. The CDR3 bases are TGCAGTGCTAGCCTAGCGGGACAACCGGTAGACTACTACAATGAGCAGTTCTTC. As protein: CSASLAGQPVDYYNEQFF.

This clonotype was picked up many times. The rearrangement links TRBV7-8 to TRBJ2-3; D might be TRBD1 or TRBD2, each matching 5 bases. Trimming removed 2 bases from V and 4 bases from J, with 13 bases in between. This CDR3 has 15 amino acids. In germline, CDR1 is SGHVS, CDR2 FQNEAQ. This CDR3 reads CASSLINGAPDTQYF. Written as DNA, the CDR3 is TGTGCCAGCAGCTTAATCAACGGGGCCCCAGATACGCAGTATTTT.

This clonotype showed up just a few times. V and J are TRBV21-1 and TRBJ2-7; TRBD2, the D gene given by the table, was not confirmed from the DNA. TRBV21-1 corresponds to a pseudogene. CDR3 size: 18 residues. The CDR3 DNA is TGTGCCAGCAGCAAATGCCAACTTCAAGGGGCCTCCTCCTACGAGCAGTACTTC. Translated, it gives CASSKCQLQGASSYEQYF.

This clonotype was seen repeatedly, ten times or more. The rearrangement links TRBV5-1 to TRBJ2-3; 10 nucleotides agree with TRBD2. V trimming: 2 bases; J trimming: 0 bases; junction bases outside the gene matches: 6. Germline CDR1 reads SGHRS; CDR2 reads YFSETQ. CDR3 length: 17 amino acids. CDR3 DNA sequence: TGCGCCAGCAGCTTACTAGCGGGACCGTCTAGCACAGATACGCAGTATTTT. Translation gives CASSLLAGPSSTDTQYF.

In its sample, this clonotype was seen a few times. The chain recombines TRBV29-1 with TRBJ2-7, with 7 bases identical to TRBD2. This CDR3 is built from 15 residues. Looked up from germline, CDR1 is SQVTM and CDR2 is ANQGSEA. Trimming took 4 bases from V and 4 from J; bases not matched to a gene: 13. CDR3 sequence reads: CSVGDHGGRRYEQYF. The CDR3 region has the DNA TGCAGCGTTGGAGATCACGGCGGGAGAAGGTACGAGCAGTACTTC.

CDR3 bases: TGTGCCAGCAGGCCAAAGAGGACTGAAAAACTGTTTTTT. Amino acid sequence: CASRPKRTEKLFF. The chain has TRBV12-3 or TRBV12-4 and TRBJ1-4; D is uncertain. With 6 bases removed from V and 7 bases from J, the gap between germline ends came to 12 bases. The CDR3 length is 13 residues.

This clonotype appeared many times. This chain links TRBV10-3 with TRBJ2-1, with 10 bases matching TRBD2. Germline-derived CDR1 and CDR2 are ENHRY and SYGVKD. V lost 10 bases, J lost 4 bases, and 4 bases stayed unmatched. The CDR3 consists of 13 residues. CDR3 loop: CASGLAVYNEQFF. The DNA for the CDR3 is TGTGCCAGCGGACTAGCGGTATACAATGAGCAGTTCTTC.

In this sample, this clonotype turned up many times. The chain employs TRBV13 and TRBJ2-4; 8 bases are shared with TRBD2. CDR3 size: 18 residues. Trimming took 6 bases from V and 0 from J; bases not matched to a gene: 13. The germline V gene has CDR1 PRHDT and CDR2 FYEKMQ (reference sequence). This chain's CDR3 is CASRLLAGQQIAKNIQYF. CDR3 DNA: TGTGCCAGCAGACTTCTAGCGGGCCAACAGATAGCCAAAAACATTCAGTACTTC.

V usage is TRBV10-3 and J usage is TRBJ2-5, with TRBD2 matching 10 bases. V trimming: 10 bases; J trimming: 4 bases; junction bases outside the gene matches: 0. The V gene's germline CDR1 is ENHRY and CDR2 SYGVKD. This CDR3 is 11 amino acids long. DNA of the CDR3: TGTGCCACTAGCGGGAGAGAGACCCAGTACTTC. Translated, it gives CATSGRETQYF.

This clonotype appeared many times. The V gene is TRBV7-9, the J gene TRBJ1-2, with 8 nucleotides matching TRBD1. The CDR3 extends over 15 amino acids. CDR1 is SEHNR and CDR2 is FQNEAQ in the germline V gene (reference sequence). V lost 5 bases, J lost 2 bases, and 7 bases stayed unmatched. The CDR3 is CASSPTGQGNYGYTF. The CDR3 nucleotides are TGTGCCAGCAGCCCGACTGGACAGGGAAACTATGGCTACACCTTC.

CDR3 in amino acids: CASNRRSSGANVLTF. For the CDR3, the DNA is TGTGCCAGCAACAGGCGATCTTCTGGGGCCAACGTCCTGACTTTC. The chain employs TRBV2 and TRBJ2-6; maybe TRBD1 (5 bases). The V gene lost 7 bases and the J gene lost 1 base, with 11 bases spanning the gap. CDR3 size: 15 residues. The V gene's germline CDR1 is SNHLY and CDR2 FYNNEI.

This clonotype was seen at least ten times. V gene TRBV29-1 combines with J gene TRBJ2-1, with D hard to call. In germline, CDR1 is SQVTM, CDR2 ANQGSEA. V dropped 0 bases and J dropped 2 bases, with 20 bases sitting between them. The CDR3 has 18 residues. The CDR3 sequence is CSVEDPSIRIKAYNEQFF. As DNA, the CDR3 is TGCAGCGTTGAAGATCCATCAATAAGGATTAAGGCCTACAATGAGCAGTTCTTC.

This clonotype has only a few counts. V is TRBV20-1 and J is TRBJ2-3; D possibly corresponds to TRBD1 (6 bases). The V end lost 6 bases, the J end lost 2 bases, and 18 bases lay between the germline ends. Germline V gene sequence: CDR1 DFQATT, CDR2 SNEGSKA (reference sequence). The CDR3 sequence is 15 residues long. Here the CDR3 DNA reads TGCAGTGCGCAGACCGGGACATCTGACACAGATACGCAGTATTTT. It is translated as CSAQTGTSDTDTQYF.

The rearrangement links TRBV10-3 to TRBJ2-3, with D unresolved. V was trimmed by 5 bases and J by 7 bases, leaving 7 bases between them. The CDR3 spans 11 residues. CDR1 is ENHRY and CDR2 is SYGVKD in the germline V gene. CDR3 coding DNA: TGTGCCATCAGTAGAAGTCATACGCAGTATTTT. Translating it yields CAISRSHTQYF.

This clonotype was detected ten times or more. The chain couples TRBV11-2 to TRBJ2-3, with D maybe TRBD2 (5 bases). This CDR3 is 15 amino acids long. V gave up 1 base and J gave up 0 bases, with 8 bases separating them. The germline gives CDR1 SGHAT, CDR2 FQNNGV. DNA of the CDR3: TGTGCCAGCAGCTTAGTTCCGGGAAGCACAGATACGCAGTATTTT. Translated, it gives CASSLVPGSTDTQYF.